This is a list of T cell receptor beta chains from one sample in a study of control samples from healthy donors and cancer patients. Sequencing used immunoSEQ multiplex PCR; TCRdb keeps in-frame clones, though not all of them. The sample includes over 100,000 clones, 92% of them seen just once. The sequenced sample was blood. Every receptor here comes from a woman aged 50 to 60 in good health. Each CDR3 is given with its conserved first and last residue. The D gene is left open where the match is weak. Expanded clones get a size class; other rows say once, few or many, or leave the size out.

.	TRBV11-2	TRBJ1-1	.	CASREGLDKFTAEAFF	TGTGCCAGCCGCGAGGGCTTGGATAAATTTACCGCTGAAGCTTTCTTT
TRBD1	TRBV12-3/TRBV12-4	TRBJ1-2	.	CASSFRGDGYTF	TGTGCCAGCAGTTTCAGGGGGGATGGCTACACCTTC
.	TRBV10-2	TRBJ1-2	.	CASSITGFDGYTF	TGCGCCAGCAGTATCACAGGGTTCGATGGCTACACCTTC
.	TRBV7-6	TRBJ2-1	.	CASSLAGYHNEQFF	TGTGCCAGCAGCTTAGCGGGATATCACAATGAGCAGTTCTTC
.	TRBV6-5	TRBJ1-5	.	CASSSGGRVDQPQHF	TGTGCCAGTTCGTCCGGGGGGCGCGTTGATCAGCCCCAGCATTTT
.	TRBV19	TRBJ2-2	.	CASSIDSRVSGELFF	TGTGCCAGTAGTATCGATAGCAGGGTTTCCGGGGAGCTGTTTTTT
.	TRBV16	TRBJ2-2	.	CASSQSSRGELFF	TGTGCCAGCAGCCAATCGTCGCGGGGGGAGCTGTTTTTT
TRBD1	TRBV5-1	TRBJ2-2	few	CASSRTGTGTGELFF	TGCGCCAGCAGCAGAACCGGGACAGGGACCGGGGAGCTGTTTTTT
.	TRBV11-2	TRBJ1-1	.	CASSPGGEGVILNTEAFF	TGTGCCAGCAGCCCAGGTGGAGAGGGAGTTATCCTCAACACTGAAGCTTTCTTT
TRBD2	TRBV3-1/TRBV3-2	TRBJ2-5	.	CASSRRSSGGLETQYF	TGTGCCAGCAGCCGCAGATCTAGCGGGGGTCTGGAGACCCAGTACTTC
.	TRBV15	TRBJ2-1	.	CATSRDVGMDEQFF	TGTGCCACCAGCAGAGATGTGGGAATGGATGAGCAGTTCTTC
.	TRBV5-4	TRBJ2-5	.	CASRVQGVVETQYF	TGTGCCAGCAGGGTGCAGGGAGTAGTAGAGACCCAGTACTTC
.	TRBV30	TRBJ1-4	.	CAWSAPGGHREKLFF	TGTGCCTGGAGTGCCCCCGGGGGGCATCGGGAAAAACTGTTTTTT
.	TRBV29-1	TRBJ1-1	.	CSVVGGGGTEAFF	TGCAGCGTTGTTGGTGGGGGCGGGACTGAAGCTTTCTTT
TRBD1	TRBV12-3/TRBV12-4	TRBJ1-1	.	CASRPRDSEAFF	TGTGCCAGCAGGCCCCGGGACAGTGAAGCTTTCTTT